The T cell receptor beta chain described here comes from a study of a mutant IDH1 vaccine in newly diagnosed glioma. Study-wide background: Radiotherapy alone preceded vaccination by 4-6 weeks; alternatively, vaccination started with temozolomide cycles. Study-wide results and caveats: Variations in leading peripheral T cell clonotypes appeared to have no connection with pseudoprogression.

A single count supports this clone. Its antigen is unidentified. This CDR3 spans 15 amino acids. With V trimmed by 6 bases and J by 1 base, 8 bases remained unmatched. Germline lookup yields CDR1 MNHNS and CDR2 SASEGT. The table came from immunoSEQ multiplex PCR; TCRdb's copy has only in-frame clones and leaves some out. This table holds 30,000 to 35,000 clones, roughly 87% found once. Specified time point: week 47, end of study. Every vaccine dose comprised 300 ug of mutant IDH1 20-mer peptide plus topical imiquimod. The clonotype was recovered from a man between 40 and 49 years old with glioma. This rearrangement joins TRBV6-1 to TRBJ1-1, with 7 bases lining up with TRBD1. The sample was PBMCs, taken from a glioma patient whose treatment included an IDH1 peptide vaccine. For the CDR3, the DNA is TGTGCCAGCAGCACGAACCACAGGGGGAACACTGAAGCTTTCTTT. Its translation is CASSTNHRGNTEAFF.